What follows describes a single T cell receptor beta chain. The clone's antigen remains unknown. A junction end diverges from the germline sequence, so it may reflect a read error. The data derive from a study of blood T cells in healthy people across ages (dated by TCRdb to 2013 to 2016). Context from the whole study: Template switching captured roughly one uniquely barcoded TCR beta cDNA molecule per two T cells in model experiments. Using deep sequencing normalized with unique cDNA molecular identifiers, the study measured how TCR beta repertoire diversity changes with age. Four age groups were formed from the donors: young (average roughly 15 years), middle-aged (approximately 40), aged (about 62) and long-lived (less than 85). To avoid experimental bias, donors of different ages were spread randomly across the sequencing lanes. For two donors (one aged 18 to 30 and one aged 80 or older), the study analyzed two additional independent replicas of 1 million unique cDNA reads from the same blood draw. On the study overall, not on this receptor specifically: Compared with the aged group, the long-lived group had more naive CD4+ T cells, fewer expanded clones and increased TCR diversity, a pattern suggesting age selection. Because profiling used bulk unsorted PBMCs, naive and antigen-experienced compartments could not be compared conclusively. As age increased, observed TCR beta diversity per million T cells dropped in a roughly linear way, and a significant reduction was already evident by age 40. Observed TCR beta diversity correlated strongly with the percentage of naive T cells measured by flow cytometry. Estimates of total diversity from one million sequenced T cells were regarded as lower bounds and underestimates. Because donor CMV infection status was unknown, age-related changes in expanded clonotypes were potentially confounded.

Libraries came from 5' RACE. TCRdb names Illumina HiSeq 2500 as the instrument used. A second roughly 7 to 11 cycle PCR used a sample-barcoded 5' primer and a J-beta primer mix. Each TCR beta cDNA molecule received a unique molecular identifier from a template-switch 5' adaptor carrying 12 random nucleotides. At least 3 million CDR3-containing paired-end reads were obtained from each sample. The Mint cDNA synthesis kit, primed by a TRBC-specific oligonucleotide, was used to synthesize first-strand cDNA from all RNA. Following uracil-DNA glycosylase treatment, all cDNA underwent a first 18-cycle PCR with the universal primers M1SS and BC2_uni_R. As for the authors' bioinformatics: Each sample was normalized by randomly selecting 1 million high-quality reads, each carrying a distinct molecular identifier. Instead of being binned into consensus sequences, reads with shared molecular identifiers were discarded. MiTCR, with a Q25 quality threshold and the strictest error-elimination algorithm, was used for CDR3 identification, clonotype clustering and error correction. A nonparametric unseen species model with Euler transformation was used to estimate lower-bound total TCR beta diversity. The public reads were run again by TCRdb, first through fastp at Q25 and then through MiXCR, and only productive beta chains were kept. All rows with the same CDR3 protein become a single entry with the most common DNA and genes. These V and J calls originate from TCRdb's pipeline instead of the authors' own analysis. The table for this sample lists some 1.7 million distinct CDR3 sequences; under 30% of them were counted only once. The top ten constitute 7% to 9% of the sample.

Systemically healthy Caucasian individuals from Russia, some 38 in total and aged 6 to 90 years, were included as donors. Each donor gave about 9.7 milliliters of peripheral blood, drawn into EDTA-treated Vacutainer tubes. Ficoll-Paque density-gradient centrifugation was used to isolate PBMCs, with at least 7 million obtained per sample. Total RNA was extracted from PBMCs with Trizol reagent, with at least 6 micrograms obtained per sample. For every donor, an aliquot of PBMCs went through flow cytometry to measure the percentages of naive CD45RAhigh/CD27high T cells. Sample: blood. This receptor was taken from a woman aged 25 to 39 in good health.

The CDR3 amino acid sequence is: CASSLEGQGYEKLVF. The nucleotide sequence reads as follows: TGCGCCAGCAGCTTGGAGGGACAGGGTTATGAAAAACTGGTTTTT. This chain joins TRBV5-1 to TRBJ1-4; 9 nucleotides in the junction match TRBD1. CDR1 and CDR2 (SGHRS, YFSETQ) derive from the germline V gene. The CDR3, from cysteine to phenylalanine, totals 15 residues. Just the 45-base CDR3 DNA is kept, in frame starting at base 1.